The T cell receptor (beta chain) described here comes from a study of human T cells and chemical hapten exposure. The study's findings and limits: As patch test score rose, PT1 expanded TCR counts tended to rise as well. The donor cohort had alopecia, so its immune response may not match that of healthy people. Sensitizing to DPC left TCRs with a frequency above 1 in 1000 unaltered.

Trimming cost V 1 base and J 0 bases, with 10 bases left between them. The CDR3 is made up of 16 amino acids. In germline, CDR1 is LGHNA, CDR2 YSLEER. TCRdb reprocessed the RACE reads with MiXCR, giving one entry per CDR3 protein. Seen here are over 70,000 distinct CDR3 sequences, 9.5% to 13% observed once, and the top ten hold 1.6%. This clonotype occurred many times. Its target is unknown. Specified time point: patch test 2, 6 weeks after DPC sensitization. Treatment specified: therapeutic diphenylcyclopropenone sensitization with weekly scalp DPC. Researchers extracted total RNA from unfractionated whole blood.

Sequences were derived from whole blood, sampled in connection with sensitization to the hapten diphenylcyclopropenone (DPC). The sequence came from a man younger than 35 with alopecia areata. Some clones in this sample may be carry-over from other donors' samples. This chain uses TRBV4-3 with TRBJ1-5; D not resolved. The CDR3 sequence is CASSQGVHGSNQPQHF. The DNA for the CDR3 is TGCGCCAGCAGCCAAGGGGTCCACGGTAGCAATCAGCCCCAGCATTTT.